The entry below describes one TCR beta chain. One entry per CDR3 protein results from TCRdb running MiXCR on the 5' RACE reads. The table has roughly 55,000 distinct CDR3 sequences, roughly 22% seen once. Sequenced material: tumor-infiltrating naive CD4+ T cells sorted from the breast tumor. As for subset: naive CD4+ T cells, CD4+CD45RA+CD25-. This receptor was identified in a female donor with breast cancer.

The CDR3 sequence is CASRFSLDNEQFF. CDR3 in DNA: TGTGCCAGCAGGTTCTCCCTGGATAATGAGCAGTTCTTC. The chain links TRBV12-3 or TRBV12-4 to TRBJ2-1; D not resolved. V lost 6 bases, J lost 7 bases, and 13 bases lay in between. The CDR3 runs to 13 residues.